The clone carrying this T cell receptor beta chain came up many times. This specimen comes from a study of regulatory T cells in long-lasting Graves disease. Sample time point: newly diagnosed GD, antithyroid drugs for less than 3 months. Following extraction of RNA from PBMCs, that RNA was used to make the TCR library. Guidelines of the American Thyroid Association were used to diagnose Graves' disease. Building of the TCR beta libraries involved iRepertoire HTBI primers and Arm-PCR of CDR3 regions. Original data processing: Across all samples, approximately 68 TRBV segments and 11 to 15 TRBJ segments were identified. MiXCR, run by TCRdb on the multiplex PCR reads, gives a single entry per CDR3 protein. TCRdb's processing, not the study's, gives the V and J calls here. This sample has a few hundred thousand distinct CDR3 sequences, with approximately 12% found just once. These data were also reused for a study on T cells in Graves' hyperthyroidism and ophthalmopathy.

Sequenced material: peripheral blood mononuclear cells (PBMCs), taken at new diagnosis, from a patient treated with antithyroid drugs. This receptor was identified in a woman aged 18-29 years with Graves disease.

The CDR3 is CAISDRNGGTEAFF. In nucleotides, the CDR3 is TGTGCCATCAGTGACCGGAACGGGGGCACTGAAGCTTTCTTT. V and J are TRBV10-3 and TRBJ1-1, with TRBD1 as a possible D gene (5 bases). CDR1 ENHRY and CDR2 SYGVKD come from the germline V gene. Between the trimmed V and J ends, which lost 3 bases and 4 bases, there was a span of 12 bases. The CDR3 totals 14 residues.